A single sample is the source of the 30 T cell receptor beta chains below, sequenced in a study of cytomegalovirus exposure and HLA in healthy donors. Use of 60 Vbeta and 13 Jbeta primers characterized the PCR. Clones were read by immunoSEQ multiplex PCR, and TCRdb kept only the in-frame ones, dropping some. The sample carries 170,000 or so clones, 75% to 85% recorded once. The sequencing sample was made of PBMCs. The receptors were sampled from a boy aged 10-17 years in good health and CMV-seronegative.

V and J are TRBV6-1 and TRBJ1-1; D remains unclear. The germline V gene has CDR1 MNHNS and CDR2 SASEGT. CDR3 length: 17 residues. V was pared by 1 base and J by 3 bases, with 18 bases between. The CDR3 DNA reads TGTGCCAGCAGTGAAGAGGCCCGCACAGCGGTTCACACTGAAGCTTTCTTT. This encodes CASSEEARTAVHTEAFF.

In its sample, this clone was seen a few times. The DNA of the CDR3 is TGCGCCAGCAGCCAGGTAGCGGGGGGGCCGGGTGAGCAGTTCTTC. Translated, it gives CASSQVAGGPGEQFF. The rearrangement links TRBV4-1 to TRBJ2-1; 11 bases are shared with TRBD2. The length of the CDR3 is 15 residues. CDR1 is MGHRA, CDR2 YSYEKL, per germline. J gave up 9 bases and V 3 bases, and 7 bases lay outside the gene matches.

CDR3 DNA: TGTGCCAGCAGTAAGACAGGGGCATACACTGAAGCTTTCTTT. Residues: CASSKTGAYTEAFF. V and J are TRBV27 and TRBJ1-1; 8 bases agree with TRBD1. The germline CDR1 and CDR2 sequences are MNHEY and SMNVEV (reference sequence). The CDR3 extends over 14 amino acids. The V segment lost 5 bases and the J segment 3 bases; nucleotides outside the gene matches: 5.

This clone came up once. This chain connects TRBV5-1 to TRBJ1-2; 10 bases agree with TRBD1. CDR3 size: 14 residues. V was clipped by 3 bases and J by 2 bases; unmatched bases: 1. The germline V gene has CDR1 SGHRS and CDR2 YFSETQ. CDR3 sequence: CASSSGQGNYGYTF. The CDR3 DNA reads as TGCGCCAGCAGCTCGGGACAGGGGAACTATGGCTACACCTTC.

There are a few counts of this clone. The chain carries TRBV6-4 and TRBJ2-5, with D perhaps matching TRBD1 (7 bases). The CDR3 extends over 15 amino acids. Trimming stripped 3 bases from V and 2 bases from J, with 13 bases between. Germline values: CDR1 MRHNA, CDR2 SNTAGT. CDR3 residues: CASSEGQGGQETQYF. CDR3 nucleotides: TGTGCCAGCAGTGAAGGGCAGGGGGGTCAAGAGACCCAGTACTTC.

This clone has more than one count but fewer than ten. The V call is TRBV4-3, the J call TRBJ2-7, with 7 bases identical to TRBD1. J lost 5 bases, V lost 4 bases, and 11 bases had no gene match. The CDR3 totals 15 residues. Germline V gene sequence: CDR1 LGHNA, CDR2 YSLEER. Here the CDR3 reads CASSPRDSEVDEQYF. The DNA of the CDR3 is TGCGCCAGCAGCCCCCGGGACAGCGAAGTGGACGAGCAGTACTTC.

This clone occurred a few times. The same CDR3 arises from other DNA sequences in this sample as well. The chain employs TRBV7-9 and TRBJ2-7; D not certain. From germline, CDR1 is SEHNR and CDR2 FQNEAQ (reference sequence). V dropped 1 base and J dropped 5 bases, with 15 bases sitting between them. The CDR3 covers 15 residues. This CDR3 reads CASSLVGATFDEQYF. The CDR3 DNA reads as TGTGCCAGCAGCTTAGTTGGTGCTACTTTCGACGAGCAGTACTTC.

The J gene is TRBJ2-5, the V gene TRBV11-2; 8 positions match TRBD1. With V trimmed by 5 bases and J by 5 bases, 4 bases remained unmatched. CDR3 length: 13 residues. CDR1 and CDR2 from the germline V gene are SGHAT and FQNNGV. The CDR3 region has the DNA TGTGCCAGCAGCGGAGGACAGGGTGAGACCCAGTACTTC. Residues: CASSGGQGETQYF.

The rearrangement uses TRBV12-5 and TRBJ2-7; D may be TRBD1 (6 bases). The CDR3 has 18 amino acids. Per the germline V gene, CDR1 is LGHNT and CDR2 is FRNRAP. The V end lost 0 bases, the J end lost 3 bases, and 21 bases lay between the germline ends. CDR3 protein: CASGLVQKDMGAYYEQYF. The CDR3 DNA is TGTGCTAGTGGTTTGGTACAAAAGGACATGGGGGCATACTACGAGCAGTACTTC.

The chain joins TRBV19 to TRBJ2-1; D is possibly TRBD1 (6 bases). Germline V gene lookup returns CDR1 LNHDA and CDR2 SQIVND (reference sequence). V shed 5 bases and J shed 6 bases, with 14 bases lying between them. The CDR3 runs 14 residues. This CDR3 is CASSVGRGINEQFF. CDR3 coding DNA: TGTGCCAGTAGTGTGGGCAGGGGAATCAATGAGCAGTTCTTC.

The chain is built from TRBV7-3 and TRBJ2-3, with TRBD2 matching over 9 bases. In germline, CDR1 is SGHTA, CDR2 FQGTGA. The CDR3 sequence is 16 residues long. V was clipped by 5 bases and J by 1 base; unmatched bases: 7. CDR3 sequence (DNA): TGTGCCAGCAGCCCCGTTAGCGGGAGTGGCACAGATACGCAGTATTTT. Amino acids: CASSPVSGSGTDTQYF.

The chain uses TRBV6-4 and TRBJ2-3, with 8 bases aligning to TRBD2. CDR3 length: 15 amino acids. Trimming removed 3 bases from V and 3 bases from J; junction bases left unmatched: 5. The V gene's germline CDR1 is MRHNA and CDR2 SNTAGT. CDR3 nucleotides: TGTGCCAGCAGTGAGACTAGCGTAAGGACAGATACGCAGTATTTT. It yields the protein CASSETSVRTDTQYF.

The rearrangement joins TRBV19 to TRBJ1-2, with 10 bases lining up with TRBD1. Germline values: CDR1 LNHDA, CDR2 SQIVND (reference sequence). The V segment lost 5 bases and the J segment 2 bases; nucleotides outside the gene matches: 2. CDR3 length: 14 amino acids. Here the CDR3 reads CASSAGQGNYGYTF. CDR3 DNA: TGTGCCAGTAGTGCGGGACAGGGGAACTATGGCTACACCTTC.

The chain uses TRBV27 and TRBJ2-7; 7 positions match TRBD1. The V gene's germline CDR1 is MNHEY and CDR2 SMNVEV (reference sequence). The CDR3 has 17 amino acids. J was trimmed by 1 base and V by 4 bases; bases with no gene match: 13. The CDR3 loop is CASSSGSHRQGSYEQYF. DNA of the CDR3: TGTGCCAGCAGTTCTGGATCCCATAGACAGGGTTCCTACGAGCAGTACTTC.

The chain couples TRBV10-3 to TRBJ2-2, with 11 positions matching TRBD1. Germline CDR1 ENHRY, CDR2 SYGVKD. V lost 9 bases and J lost 3; bases outside the gene matches: 3. The CDR3 totals 14 residues. The CDR3 sequence: CAMRTGGDTGELFF. DNA for the CDR3: TGTGCCATGCGGACAGGGGGCGACACCGGGGAGCTGTTTTTT.

In its sample, this clone was seen once. The rearrangement joins TRBV23-1 to TRBJ1-1; 8 bases map to TRBD1. TRBV23-1 is an open reading frame whose function is uncertain. This CDR3 spans 13 amino acids. The V and J ends lost 7 bases and 5 bases, in that order; junction bases with no gene match: 6. The CDR3 reads CASKRQGRTEAFF. CDR3 sequence (DNA): TGCGCCAGCAAGAGACAGGGGCGAACTGAAGCTTTCTTT.

This chain links TRBV10-3 with TRBJ1-3; 7 bases map to TRBD1. Germline trimming cut 8 bases from V and 2 bases from J; bases unmatched to any gene: 9. The CDR3 extends over 15 amino acids. Per germline, CDR1 ENHRY and CDR2 SYGVKD. The CDR3, as DNA: TGTGCCATCTGGCCGGGGACAGCTGCTGGAAACACCATATATTTT. This translates into CAIWPGTAAGNTIYF.

This chain uses TRBV7-9 with TRBJ1-2; D is undetermined. The CDR3 is 11 amino acids. From germline, CDR1 is SEHNR and CDR2 FQNEAQ (reference sequence). The germline V and J ends were trimmed by 4 bases and 9 bases, with 9 bases remaining between them. CDR3: CASSSRSSYTF. Here the CDR3 DNA reads TGTGCCAGCAGCTCGAGGAGTAGCTACACCTTC.

This clone showed up just a few times. This chain joins TRBV5-1 and TRBJ2-3; 10 bases line up with TRBD2. Germline CDR1 SGHRS, CDR2 YFSETQ. V shed 2 bases and J 3 bases; nucleotides not matched to a gene: 9. The CDR3 is made up of 17 amino acids. The CDR3 loop reads CASSLQSSGGLTDTQYF. Here the CDR3 DNA reads TGCGCCAGCAGCTTACAATCTAGCGGGGGACTGACAGATACGCAGTATTTT.

The chain employs TRBV11-2 and TRBJ2-5, with 8 positions matching TRBD2. The V gene's germline CDR1 is SGHAT and CDR2 FQNNGV. This CDR3 spans 12 amino acids. After removal of 5 bases from V and 9 bases from J, the junction contained 5 bases not matched to a gene. CDR3 bases: TGTGCCAGCAGCCCAGGGCGGGAGGCCCAGTACTTC. Encoded protein: CASSPGREAQYF.

V is TRBV4-1 and J is TRBJ1-1, with 7 bases identical to TRBD1. J lost 6 bases, V lost 0 bases, and 7 bases had no gene match. The CDR3 sequence is 15 residues long. The germline V gene encodes CDR1 MGHRA and CDR2 YSYEKL. The CDR3: CASSQEGGRRSEAFF. In nucleotides, the CDR3 is TGCGCCAGCAGCCAAGAAGGGGGCAGGCGGTCTGAAGCTTTCTTT.

A single count supports this clone. This chain uses TRBV19 with TRBJ1-1; no clear D. The CDR3 consists of 14 residues. Per germline, CDR1 LNHDA and CDR2 SQIVND (reference sequence). Trimming shortened V by 5 bases and J by 3 bases, and 13 bases separated the two germline ends. The CDR3 here is CASSPRRVDTEAFF. The CDR3 coding sequence is TGTGCCAGTAGTCCCCGTCGCGTAGACACTGAAGCTTTCTTT.

The V call is TRBV7-8, the J call TRBJ2-1; TRBD2 matches 8 bases. V shed 10 bases, J shed 0 bases, and the junction held 5 bases outside the gene matches. The CDR3 sequence is 14 residues long. CDR1 and CDR2 from the germline V gene are SGHVS and FQNEAQ. The CDR3 nucleotides are TGTGCCACCGGGAGGGCGAACTCCTACAATGAGCAGTTCTTC. It translates to CATGRANSYNEQFF.

The chain joins TRBV7-8 to TRBJ1-4; D is ambiguous. The CDR3 has 18 amino acids. Germline-derived CDR1 and CDR2 are SGHVS and FQNEAQ. V was pared by 4 bases and J by 2 bases, with 20 bases between. CDR3 coding DNA: TGTGCCAGCAGCTCAAGCCGAGTAGCCAGGAGGACTAATGAAAAACTGTTTTTT. It encodes CASSSSRVARRTNEKLFF.

Only one count was recorded for this clone. This chain joins TRBV6-6 and TRBJ1-2, with a tentative D call TRBD1 (6 bases). CDR1 and CDR2 (germline): MNHNY, SVGAGI (reference sequence). V was clipped by 2 bases and J by 8 bases, with 21 bases between them. The CDR3 totals 16 residues. CDR3 region: CASSYSGGEGGGGYTF. The CDR3 bases are TGTGCCAGCAGTTACAGTGGGGGAGAGGGAGGGGGAGGCTACACCTTC.

The J gene is TRBJ2-5, the V gene TRBV9; D may be TRBD1 (6 bases). V was pared by 4 bases and J by 5 bases, with 15 bases between. CDR1 SGDLS and CDR2 YYNGEE come from the germline V gene. CDR3 length: 14 residues. CDR3 residues: CASSTEGRGETQYF. For the CDR3, the DNA is TGTGCCAGCAGCACAGAAGGAAGGGGGGAGACCCAGTACTTC.

The chain has TRBV28 and TRBJ1-3, with D possibly matching TRBD1 (6 bases). The ends were cut back, 6 bases at V and 1 base at J, with 22 bases in the middle. In germline, CDR1 is MDHEN, CDR2 SYDVKM. The CDR3 has 18 amino acids. The CDR3 nucleotides are TGTGCCAGCAGCAAATATGCGGTAGGGGGGGGATCTGGAAACACCATATATTTT. This gives the protein CASSKYAVGGGSGNTIYF.

This sequence joins TRBV5-1 and TRBJ1-5; D ambiguous. There are 14 residues in the CDR3. Per the germline V gene, CDR1 is SGHRS and CDR2 is YFSETQ. The V and J ends lost 2 bases and 9 bases respectively, with 15 bases between them. The CDR3, as DNA: TGCGCCAGCAGCTTAGACTACACGGTTGGGCCCCAGCATTTT. It translates to CASSLDYTVGPQHF. Filled out from reference TRBV5-1 and TRBJ1-5, the complete variable domain reads KAGVTQTPRYLIKTRGQQVTLSCSPISGHRSVSWYQQTPGQGLQFLFEYFSETQRNKGNFPGRFSGRQFSNSRSEMNVSTLELGDSALYLCASSLDYTVGPQHFGDGTRLSIL.

The sample holds one count of this clone. Other nucleotide sequences from this sample produce the same CDR3. The chain couples TRBV11-2 to TRBJ1-1, with D possibly being TRBD1 (6 bases). The CDR3 is 16 residues long. Germline V gives CDR1 SGHAT, CDR2 FQNNGV. V lost 0 bases and J lost 0, with 11 bases in between. CDR3 residues: CASSLDLRQVNTEAFF. The CDR3 DNA follows: TGTGCCAGCAGCTTAGATCTGAGACAGGTGAACACTGAAGCTTTCTTT.

V is TRBV13 and J is TRBJ1-1; maybe TRBD1 (5 bases). CDR1 is PRHDT and CDR2 is FYEKMQ in the germline V gene (reference sequence). CDR3 size: 15 residues. With 0 bases removed from V and 3 bases from J, the gap between germline ends came to 11 bases. Here the CDR3 reads CASSLGGVADTEAFF. In nucleotides, the CDR3 is TGTGCCAGCAGCTTAGGGGGGGTAGCGGACACTGAAGCTTTCTTT.